The clone carrying this T cell receptor (beta chain) was seen once. The sample comes from a study of blood T cell repertoires in COVID-19. The germline CDR1 and CDR2 sequences are SGDLS and YYNGEE. The V and J ends lost 6 bases and 10 bases, in that order; junction bases with no gene match: 10. This CDR3 has 15 amino acids. Some clones are missing from TCRdb's copy, which holds only in-frame ones; the method was immunoSEQ multiplex PCR. The sample lists about 200,000 clones, 80% to 90% seen once, with 5.9% in the top ten. This chain connects TRBV9 to TRBJ1-6; the match to TRBD1 covers 10 bases. Input material: peripheral blood. The receptor was derived from a man older than 75 with acute or convalescent COVID-19. The CDR3 is CASTKGQGVGSPLHF. The CDR3, as DNA: TGTGCCAGCACCAAAGGACAGGGGGTTGGGTCACCCCTCCACTTT. The full variable domain, its missing parts supplied by reference TRBV9 and TRBJ1-6, is DSGVTQTPKHLITATGQRVTLRCSPRSGDLSVYWYQQSLDQGLQFLIQYYNGEERAKGNILERFSAQQFPDLHSELNLSSLELGDSALYFCASTKGQGVGSPLHFGNGTRLTVT.